These T cell receptor beta chains were read from a single sample in a study of blood T cell repertoires in COVID-19. Method: immunoSEQ multiplex PCR; TCRdb's copy keeps in-frame clones and lacks some. The sample lists under 250,000 clones; roughly 91% were seen once. The material sequenced was PBMCs or T cells enriched from blood (not recorded which). The receptor source for this set is a woman aged 25 to 39 with acute COVID-19. Both conserved end residues are part of each CDR3. The D gene is left open where the match is weak. Size is omitted from some rows. Given values are once, few, many or a class for expanded clones.

d_gene,v_gene,abundance,j_gene,CDR3nt,CDR3aa
TRBD1,TRBV6-5,-,TRBJ2-2,TGTGCCAGCAGTATCGACAGGGAGCAAACCGGGGAGCTGTTTTTT,CASSIDREQTGELFF
-,TRBV5-1,-,TRBJ1-6,TGCGCCAGCAGCTTGTCAGGGGATAATTCACCCCTCCACTTT,CASSLSGDNSPLHF
-,TRBV5-5,-,TRBJ2-5,TGTGCCAGCAGTTTTGGGGGGGAGACCCAGTACTTC,CASSFGGETQYF
-,TRBV6-5,-,TRBJ2-5,TGTGCCAGCAGTTACACACCCCACCTTGAGACCCAGTACTTC,CASSYTPHLETQYF
TRBD1,TRBV7-9,-,TRBJ1-2,TGTGCCTCTAGACAGGGAATGGATGGCTACACCTTC,CASRQGMDGYTF
TRBD1,TRBV19,-,TRBJ1-3,TGTGCCAGTAGTACCCCTGCTCAGGGGGCTTTTGGAAACACCATATATTTT,CASSTPAQGAFGNTIYF
TRBD1,TRBV5-1,-,TRBJ1-6,TGCGCCAGCAGCCCGGGACAGGGATATTCACCCCTCCACTTT,CASSPGQGYSPLHF
-,TRBV4-1,once,TRBJ2-4,TGCGCCAGCAGCTCTTCCCCCGGTTCCCCCCGAAACATTCAGTACTTC,CASSSSPGSPRNIQYF
-,TRBV15,-,TRBJ2-4,TGTGCCACCAGCAGAGAAGGTCAACCGGGGGAAGTGAACATTCAGTACTTC,CATSREGQPGEVNIQYF
-,TRBV7-6,-,TRBJ1-4,TGTGCCAGCAGATTAGGGGGGGTACTGGCAACTAATGAAAAACTGTTTTTT,CASRLGGVLATNEKLFF
-,TRBV6-5,once,TRBJ1-5,TGTGCCAGCAGGACTGCTAGGCAGCCCCAGCATTTT,CASRTARQPQHF
-,TRBV7-6,-,TRBJ2-7,TGTGCCAGCAGTAGGAACCGAATGGGGGGTGACGAGCAGTACTTC,CASSRNRMGGDEQYF
-,TRBV4-1,-,TRBJ1-4,TGCGCCAGCAGCCAAGCTCACGGGGACAAAGGTCTCGTGCCCGAAACTAATGAAAAACTGTTTTTT,CASSQAHGDKGLVPETNEKLFF
-,TRBV2,-,TRBJ2-7,TGTGCCAGCAATAACCCGCTGCGCGAGCAGTACTTC,CASNNPLREQYF
TRBD1,TRBV11-2,-,TRBJ2-7,TGTGCCAGCAGCTCGCGGGACAGGGGGCAGTACGAGCAGTACTTC,CASSSRDRGQYEQYF
TRBD1,TRBV4-3,-,TRBJ1-2,TGCGCCAGCAGCCAAGTTAAGACAGGGACCCGGAGGTTGGATGGCTACACCTTC,CASSQVKTGTRRLDGYTF
TRBD1,TRBV28,-,TRBJ1-1,TGTGCCAGCAGTTTTCAGGGGGCCAACACTGAAGCTTTCTTT,CASSFQGANTEAFF
-,TRBV7-2,-,TRBJ2-2,TGTGCCAGCAGCCCCGCCACGGTCCCGAACACCGGGGAGCTGTTTTTT,CASSPATVPNTGELFF
TRBD2,TRBV3-1/TRBV3-2,-,TRBJ2-1,TGTGCCAGCAGCCAAGGGGGACTAGCCAACAATGAGCAGTTCTTC,CASSQGGLANNEQFF
-,TRBV27,-,TRBJ1-1,TGTGCCAGCAGTTTGGGGGCCACAGGGAGCACTGAAGCTTTCTTT,CASSLGATGSTEAFF
TRBD1,TRBV6-1,-,TRBJ1-5,TGTGCCAGCAGAGAAGCGGGACAGGGGCATCAGCCCCAGCATTTT,CASREAGQGHQPQHF
-,TRBV5-1,-,TRBJ2-7,TGCGCCAGCAGCTACGACATTTCCTACGAGCAGTACTTC,CASSYDISYEQYF
TRBD1,TRBV6-5,-,TRBJ1-4,TGTGCCAGCAGGAGGACAGGGGCCAATGAAAAACTGTTTTTT,CASRRTGANEKLFF
-,TRBV9,-,TRBJ2-1,TGTGCCAGCAGCCTAAACTACAATGAGCAGTTCTTC,CASSLNYNEQFF
TRBD1,TRBV6-6,-,TRBJ1-5,TGTGCCAGCAGGGCGGACAGGGCAGAGGAGGCCCAGCATTTT,CASRADRAEEAQHF
TRBD1,TRBV2,-,TRBJ1-2,TGTGCCAGCAGCGAGGACAGGGTCTATGGCTACACCTTC,CASSEDRVYGYTF
-,TRBV29-1,-,TRBJ1-5,TGCAGCGTTTTGTCGGGGGGCAATCAGCCCCAGCATTTT,CSVLSGGNQPQHF
-,TRBV7-8,-,TRBJ1-3,TGTGCCAGCAGCTTAGGAGGCAGGGAGGCTGGAAACACCATATATTTT,CASSLGGREAGNTIYF
TRBD1,TRBV5-6,-,TRBJ2-7,TGTGCCAGCAGCACTCGGACAGGTCTCCCCTACGAGCAGTACTTC,CASSTRTGLPYEQYF
-,TRBV4-3,-,TRBJ2-3,TGCGCCAGCAGCCAAGTTAGCGCGGCGACAGATACGCAGTATTTT,CASSQVSAATDTQYF
-,TRBV2,-,TRBJ2-5,TGTGCCAGCAGGGCCTTCCAGGTCCAAGAGACCCAGTACTTC,CASRAFQVQETQYF
TRBD1,TRBV19,-,TRBJ2-7,TGTGCCAGTAGTTACAGGGGCCCCCCCTCCTACGAGCAGTACTTC,CASSYRGPPSYEQYF
-,TRBV7-2,few,TRBJ1-2,TGTGCCAGCAGCTTAGATTTCAGGGGAACTTATGGCTACACCTTC,CASSLDFRGTYGYTF
-,TRBV30,-,TRBJ1-1,TGTGCCTGGAGTGTGGGGCGGATGAACACTGAAGCTTTCTTT,CAWSVGRMNTEAFF
TRBD1,TRBV25-1,-,TRBJ2-7,TGTGCCAGCAGTGATCCGGGACAGGGGAACTACGAGCAGTACTTC,CASSDPGQGNYEQYF
TRBD1,TRBV19,-,TRBJ1-1,TGTGCCAGTAGTATTGGACAGGAGAACACTGAAGCTTTCTTT,CASSIGQENTEAFF
TRBD1,TRBV5-1,-,TRBJ1-5,TGCGCCAGCAGCTTGGAACCAGGGGGCGATCAGCCCCAGCATTTT,CASSLEPGGDQPQHF
TRBD1,TRBV9,-,TRBJ2-3,TGTGCCAGCAGCCCCGAAGACAGGGGCGGCACAGATACGCAGTATTTT,CASSPEDRGGTDTQYF
-,TRBV19,-,TRBJ1-3,TGTGCCAGTATCCCAGGGCAAGGCTCTGGAAACACCATATATTTT,CASIPGQGSGNTIYF
-,TRBV5-4,-,TRBJ1-1,TGTGCCAGCAACACCGGAGTCGACAGCAACACTGAAGCTTTCTTT,CASNTGVDSNTEAFF
-,TRBV3-1/TRBV3-2,-,TRBJ2-2,TGTGCCAGCAGCCAGACAGGCGGGGAGCTGTTTTTT,CASSQTGGELFF
-,TRBV4-1,-,TRBJ1-4,TGCGCCAGCAGCCAACAGGGAGGGAAACTGTTTTTT,CASSQQGGKLFF
TRBD1,TRBV15,-,TRBJ2-1,TGTGCCACCAGTTACGGACAGGGTTGGCCCAATGAGCAGTTCTTC,CATSYGQGWPNEQFF
TRBD1,TRBV11-3,-,TRBJ2-7,TGTGCCAGCAGCCCGGGACAGGGGGCCTCGTACGAGCAGTACTTC,CASSPGQGASYEQYF
-,TRBV27,once,TRBJ1-5,TGTGCCAGCAGTTCCGGAGGCCCGGGGCCCCAGCATTTT,CASSSGGPGPQHF
TRBD2,TRBV5-1,-,TRBJ2-7,TGCGCCAGCAGCTTCGGTGCGGGAGCCTACGAGCAGTACTTC,CASSFGAGAYEQYF
-,TRBV7-9,-,TRBJ1-5,TGTGCCAGCAGCTTAGAAGGGGCTATAAACCAGCCCCAGCATTTT,CASSLEGAINQPQHF
-,TRBV19,-,TRBJ2-7,TGTGCCAGCGCCGGAGGTGGGCAGGGGATCGACGAGCAGTACTTC,CASAGGGQGIDEQYF
TRBD1,TRBV5-1,-,TRBJ2-3,TGCGCCAGCAGCCCCTGGACAGGGAGGACAGATACGCAGTATTTT,CASSPWTGRTDTQYF
-,TRBV5-6,-,TRBJ1-6,TGTGCCAGCAGCGCCTCCCCAGGTCCACCCCTCCACTTT,CASSASPGPPLHF
TRBD1,TRBV5-4,-,TRBJ2-7,TGTGCCAGCAGCTCCCCAACCGGGACAGCTTCCTACGAGCAGTACTTC,CASSSPTGTASYEQYF
TRBD2,TRBV5-4,-,TRBJ2-1,TGTGCCAGCAGCTTGGGGCGGGGGGGCCTCTTGGAGCAGTTCTTC,CASSLGRGGLLEQFF
-,TRBV5-1,-,TRBJ1-4,TGCGCCAGCAGCTTGCCAGGAAGTAATGAAAAACTGTTTTTT,CASSLPGSNEKLFF
-,TRBV12-5,-,TRBJ2-2,TGTGCTAGTGGTTCCCCCCTCCAGTTCACCGGGGAGCTGTTTTTT,CASGSPLQFTGELFF
TRBD2,TRBV5-1,-,TRBJ2-1,TGCGCCAGCAGCTCCGAAGGTAGCGGGGGGACGATGCAGTTCTTC,CASSSEGSGGTMQFF
-,TRBV19,-,TRBJ1-1,TGTGCCAGTAGTGCGACAGGAGGTTACACTGAAGCTTTCTTT,CASSATGGYTEAFF
-,TRBV14,-,TRBJ2-7,TGTGCCAGCAGCCCCGCGCCCGGGACATTATCCTACGAGCAGTACTTC,CASSPAPGTLSYEQYF